The clone carrying this T cell receptor beta chain was detected once. The sample belongs to a study of spatial heterogeneity in lung cancer. The CDR3 sequence is 14 residues long. Trimming removed 0 bases from V and 8 bases from J, with 14 bases in between. Germline values: CDR1 SGHDT, CDR2 YYEEEE. Time point in this sample: blood at routine non-recurrence follow-up after resection. TCRdb passed the 5' RACE reads through MiXCR, listing each CDR3 protein once. The sample consists of 95,000 to 120,000 distinct CDR3 sequences, roughly 10% of them appearing once. The receptor's source is a female donor with early-stage non-small cell lung cancer. The chain has TRBV5-6 and TRBJ1-1, with a possible D match to TRBD1 (5 bases). The sequencing used PBMCs, collected at follow-up. In DNA form, the CDR3 reads TGTGCCAGCAGCTTGGAGGTAGGGGAGAAAGAAGCTTTCTTT. Protein: CASSLEVGEKEAFF. Combining the CDR3 with reference TRBV5-6 and TRBJ1-1 gives the whole variable domain DAGVTQSPTHLIKTRGQQVTLRCSPKSGHDTVSWYQQALGQGPQFIFQYYEEEERQRGNFPDRFSGHQFPNYSSELNVNALLLGDSALYLCASSLEVGEKEAFFGQGTRLTVV.